This T cell receptor (beta chain) comes out of a study of cytomegalovirus exposure and HLA in healthy donors. General observations from the study: An Asian-associated ancestry cluster reportedly showed fewer N-insertions than the approximately 700-donor mean in a later analysis. Altogether, 160 or so TCR beta chains were recorded as cytomegalovirus-associated.

Details on this clone: Its antigen remains unknown.

PCR primers comprised 60 Vbeta and 13 Jbeta primers. Clones were read by immunoSEQ multiplex PCR, and TCRdb kept only the in-frame ones, dropping some. The sample carries roughly 100,000 clones, approximately 76% recorded once. CDR3 length equals 14 residues. With 7 bases removed from V and 1 base from J, the gap between germline ends came to 13 bases. The V gene's germline CDR1 is MNHNY and CDR2 SVGAGI (reference sequence). Sequencing was performed on PBMCs. This receptor was identified in a woman aged 18-29 years in good health and CMV-seropositive. This sequence joins TRBV6-6 and TRBJ1-2, with D tentatively TRBD1 (6 bases). Here the CDR3 reads CASTDRRNNYGYTF. CDR3 coding DNA: TGTGCCAGCACCGACAGGAGAAATAACTATGGCTACACCTTC.